The T cell receptor (beta chain) under discussion was sequenced for a study of PD-1 blockade in classical Hodgkin lymphoma. Study findings and constraints: By C4D1, CD4+ diversity increased significantly, especially in complete responders. Sources of repertoire differences remain undefined, possibly disease activity or prior therapy.

The assay was immunoSEQ multiplex PCR, and TCRdb's table has in-frame clones only and misses some. The data contain fewer than 20,000 clones, approximately 88% of them singletons. The length of the CDR3 is 16 residues. Germline-derived CDR1 and CDR2 are LGHNA and YNFKEQ. V was shortened by 0 bases and J by 0 bases, with 9 bases between the two germline ends. A word on this clone: Its target is unknown.

Each patient relapsed following autologous stem cell transplantation, and prior brentuximab vedotin exposure differed. When best responses were assessed, they were complete response, partial response or progressive disease. The sample in question was peripheral blood mononuclear cells (PBMCs), obtained at baseline. This TCR was sampled from a human donor with classical Hodgkin lymphoma. The V call is TRBV4-2, the J call TRBJ2-1; D unclear. The CDR3 is CASSQEDPFSYNEQFF. The DNA of the CDR3 is TGTGCCAGCAGCCAAGAGGACCCCTTCTCCTACAATGAGCAGTTCTTC.